This T cell receptor (beta chain) was obtained from a study of blood T cell repertoires in COVID-19. Source study methods: Estimates of nucleated cell counts were drawn from the amplification of reference gene primers. Profiled with immunoSEQ multiplex PCR; TCRdb holds only in-frame clones, not every one. V, J and clone size derive from that table, while D and trimming were established from the DNA sequence. This sample carries approximately 250,000 clones, roughly 87% of them seen once, and the ten largest clones take about 1%. This clone turned up a few times. Assignment of participants to cohorts was predicated upon participant-reported clinical history. What the recovered Cohort 3 donors had was two negative PCRs, clearance, or symptom resolution. This CDR3 region has 14 residues. Germline-derived CDR1 and CDR2 are GTSNPN and SVGIG (reference sequence). The V end lost 4 bases, the J end lost 6 bases, and 15 bases lay between the germline ends.

The V gene is TRBV30, the J gene TRBJ1-4; D uncertain. The material sequenced was PBMCs or T cells enriched from blood (not recorded which). This receptor was obtained from a woman between 25 and 40 years old who had recovered from COVID-19. The CDR3 DNA is TGTGCCTGGACAGGCCCGTTGAGTTATGAAAAACTGTTTTTT. Translated, it gives CAWTGPLSYEKLFF.